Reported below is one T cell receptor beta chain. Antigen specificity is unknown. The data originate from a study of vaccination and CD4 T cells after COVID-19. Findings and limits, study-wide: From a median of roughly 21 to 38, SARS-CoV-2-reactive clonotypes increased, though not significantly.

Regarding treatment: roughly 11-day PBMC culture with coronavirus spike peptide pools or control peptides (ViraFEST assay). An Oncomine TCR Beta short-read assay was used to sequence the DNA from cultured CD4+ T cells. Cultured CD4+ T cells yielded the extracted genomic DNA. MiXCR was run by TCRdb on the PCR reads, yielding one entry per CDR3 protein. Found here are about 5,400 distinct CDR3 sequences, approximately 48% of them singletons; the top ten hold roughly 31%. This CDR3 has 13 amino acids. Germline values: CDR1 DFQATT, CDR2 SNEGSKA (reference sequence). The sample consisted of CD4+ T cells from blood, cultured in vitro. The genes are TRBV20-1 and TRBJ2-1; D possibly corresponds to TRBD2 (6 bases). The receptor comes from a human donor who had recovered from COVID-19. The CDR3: CSPMDYGNNEQFF. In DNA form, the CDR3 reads TGCAGCCCTATGGACTACGGAAACAATGAGCAGTTCTTC.